One sample yielded the 18 T cell receptor beta chains listed below, sequenced in a study of human T cells and chemical hapten exposure. Using its own MiXCR run on the RACE reads, TCRdb lists one record per CDR3 protein. The sample lists approximately 110,000 distinct CDR3 sequences, less than 40% seen once, with 2.5% to 3.5% in the top ten. Indicated time point: patch test 3, about 24 weeks after DPC sensitization. Treatment here: therapeutic diphenylcyclopropenone sensitization with weekly scalp DPC. The sequencing used whole blood, collected in connection with sensitization to the hapten diphenylcyclopropenone (DPC). These receptors all come from a man between 35 and 55 years old with alopecia areata. Some clones in this sample may be carry-over from other donors' samples.

The chain combines TRBV5-4 with TRBJ1-5, with no clear D. The CDR3 runs to 15 residues. Trimming pared 0 bases from V and 3 bases from J, leaving 10 bases between. Germline CDR1 SGHNT, CDR2 YYREEE (reference sequence). The DNA of the CDR3 is TGTGCCAGCAGCTTGGGGCCAGGCATCAATCAGCCCCAGCATTTT. Protein product: CASSLGPGINQPQHF.

The table lists this clonotype with a few counts. The rearrangement joins TRBV29-1 to TRBJ1-1, with TRBD1 as a possible D gene (5 bases). CDR3 length: 9 amino acids. Germline V gene sequence: CDR1 SQVTM, CDR2 ANQGSEA. Trimming pared 3 bases from V and 11 bases from J, leaving 7 bases between. The CDR3 is CSVDSGAFF. As DNA, the CDR3 is TGCAGCGTTGATTCAGGGGCTTTCTTT.

This chain connects TRBV19 to TRBJ2-1; 8 nucleotides match TRBD2. The CDR3 runs 16 residues. V dropped 3 bases and J dropped 3; count of bases not matched to a gene: 7. Germline V CDR1 and CDR2: LNHDA, SQIVND (reference sequence). CDR3 region: CASSIPYSGNYNEQFF. The DNA for the CDR3 is TGTGCCAGTAGTATTCCGTATAGCGGGAACTACAATGAGCAGTTCTTC.

This clonotype was seen only a few times. The chain links TRBV24-1 to TRBJ1-5, with D possibly TRBD1 on 6 matching bases. Trimming pared 4 bases from V and 6 bases from J, leaving 15 bases between. Germline values: CDR1 KGHDR, CDR2 SFDVKD. This CDR3 is built from 15 residues. CDR3 nucleotides: TGTGCCACCAGTGACGCCGATGGGGGCGGTCAGCCCCAGCATTTT. Protein sequence: CATSDADGGGQPQHF.

This clonotype was seen only a few times. The chain combines TRBV6-2 or TRBV6-3 with TRBJ1-1, with 7 nucleotides matching TRBD1. Germline-derived CDR1 and CDR2 are MNHEY and SVGEGT. Losses at the gene ends were 0 bases for V and 11 bases for J; bases not matched to a gene: 15. This CDR3 region has 16 residues. CDR3 sequence (DNA): TGTGCCAGCAGTTACTCAGCTCTTCTGACAGGGATGGGGGCTTTCTTT. Translated: CASSYSALLTGMGAFF.

The J gene is TRBJ2-4, the V gene TRBV3-1; maybe TRBD2 (5 bases). Germline values: CDR1 LGHDT, CDR2 YNNKEL (reference sequence). CDR3 length: 16 amino acids. V was trimmed by 1 base and J by 8 bases, leaving 18 bases between them. The CDR3 nucleotides are TGTGCCAGCAGCCAAGCAACCGGGATCCCTATGGACATTCAGTACTTC. Protein: CASSQATGIPMDIQYF.

V is TRBV11-3 and J is TRBJ2-4; D possibly corresponds to TRBD2 (7 bases). CDR3 length: 14 amino acids. V was clipped by 5 bases and J by 1 base, with 9 bases between them. Per germline, CDR1 SGHNT and CDR2 YENEEA. CDR3 nucleotides: TGTGCCAGCAGCGGGGGGGCGGCCAAAAACATTCAGTACTTC. Protein product: CASSGGAAKNIQYF.

The chain carries TRBV7-9 and TRBJ2-3; D is ambiguous. This CDR3 has 12 amino acids. The V and J ends lost 2 bases and 6 bases respectively, with 6 bases between them. The germline gives CDR1 SEHNR, CDR2 FQNEAQ (reference sequence). CDR3 DNA sequence: TGTGCCAGCAGCTTATCGAAGGATACGCAGTATTTT. Translating it yields CASSLSKDTQYF.

The J gene is TRBJ1-1, the V gene TRBV29-1; D uncertain. The CDR3 runs to 13 residues. V was shortened by 7 bases and J by 0 bases, with 12 bases between the two germline ends. Germline CDR1 and CDR2: SQVTM and ANQGSEA. Here the CDR3 reads CSARSQMNTEAFF. As DNA, the CDR3 is TGCAGCGCCCGCAGTCAGATGAACACTGAAGCTTTCTTT.

This clonotype was observed a few times. The chain joins TRBV3-1 to TRBJ2-5; no definite D call. This CDR3 contains 16 residues. Germline CDR1 and CDR2: LGHDT and YNNKEL (reference sequence). V lost 0 bases, J lost 0 bases, and 11 bases lay in between. The CDR3 here is CASSQDLDPYQETQYF. The CDR3 DNA reads as TGTGCCAGCAGCCAAGATCTTGACCCGTACCAAGAGACCCAGTACTTC.

This clonotype was observed a handful of times. The V gene is TRBV20-1, the J gene TRBJ2-1; TRBD2 matches at 12 bases. Germline lookup yields CDR1 DFQATT and CDR2 SNEGSKA (reference sequence). Germline trimming cut 4 bases from V and 4 bases from J; bases unmatched to any gene: 5. This CDR3 region has 15 residues. As DNA, the CDR3 is TGCAGTGCTAAGAGGACTAGCGGGGTGTACAATGAGCAGTTCTTC. It is translated as CSAKRTSGVYNEQFF.

The rearrangement links TRBV7-7 to TRBJ2-7, with 7 bases fitting TRBD2. CDR3 length: 15 residues. The germline V gene has CDR1 SSHAT and CDR2 FNYEAQ (reference sequence). DNA for the CDR3: TGTGCTAGCAGCTTACGAGGGGCCGCGGGGGACGAGCAGTACGTC. This gives the protein CASSLRGAAGDEQYV.

V usage is TRBV11-2 and J usage is TRBJ2-7; 12 bases are a match to TRBD2. Germline CDR1 and CDR2: SGHAT and FQNNGV. The CDR3 runs 18 residues. V shed 1 base, J shed 4 bases, and the junction held 11 bases outside the gene matches. This CDR3 reads CASSLGGASGRARYEQYV. The CDR3 region has the DNA TGTGCCAGCAGCTTAGGCGGAGCTAGCGGGAGGGCCCGATACGAGCAGTACGTC.

This clonotype was seen only a few times. The V call is TRBV2, the J call TRBJ2-1, with 12 bases fitting TRBD2. The length of the CDR3 is 14 residues. V lost 7 bases, J lost 7 bases, and 5 bases stayed unmatched. The germline gives CDR1 SNHLY, CDR2 FYNNEI. In DNA, the CDR3 is TGTGCCAGCATCGGGACTAGCGGGTGGAATGAGCAGTTCTTC. Its translation: CASIGTSGWNEQFF.

This clonotype was recorded a few times. V is TRBV7-2 and J is TRBJ2-3, with D tentatively TRBD2 (5 bases). The CDR3 is 14 amino acids. Trimming cost V 4 bases and J 1 base, with 9 bases left between them. The germline CDR1 and CDR2 sequences are SGHTA and FQGNSA. The CDR3 coding sequence is TGTGCCAGCAGCTCAGGACTTGGCACAGATACGCAGTATTTT. Protein product: CASSSGLGTDTQYF.

The chain uses TRBV20-1 and TRBJ1-4; TRBD1 matches at 9 bases. The CDR3 loop spans 17 amino acids. In germline, CDR1 is DFQATT, CDR2 SNEGSKA (reference sequence). V was clipped by 3 bases and J by 4 bases; unmatched bases: 12. CDR3 nucleotides: TGCAGTGCTAGGACAGGGGGTGCCAAGGCGCGTAATGAAAAACTGTTTTTT. Its translation is CSARTGGAKARNEKLFF.

This clonotype was seen a few times. In DNA, the CDR3 is TGTGCCAGCAGCCCTTATGTCCCAGGACTAGCGGGCGTCACAGATACGCAGTATTTT. It translates to CASSPYVPGLAGVTDTQYF. The chain uses TRBV7-8 and TRBJ2-3; 11 bases are shared with TRBD2. CDR1 and CDR2 (germline): SGHVS, FQNEAQ. The CDR3 consists of 19 residues. V lost 5 bases and J lost 2; bases outside the gene matches: 15.

The genes are TRBV20-1 and TRBJ1-1; D unresolved. The CDR3 extends over 13 amino acids. Germline values: CDR1 DFQATT, CDR2 SNEGSKA (reference sequence). V lost 6 bases to trimming and J lost 1 base, with 12 bases between them. The DNA for the CDR3 is TGCAGTGCGATTCAAGACACGAACACTGAAGCTTTCTTT. Protein sequence: CSAIQDTNTEAFF.